What follows is one TCR beta chain and its context. Antigen specificity is unknown. This sample was taken from a study of cytomegalovirus exposure and HLA in healthy donors. General study findings and limits: Later findings reportedly placed an Asian-associated ancestry cluster below the approximately 670-donor mean for N-insertions. The study had only CMV serostatus as immune exposure information.

The PCR was carried out with 60 Vbeta primers and 13 Jbeta primers. The table came from immunoSEQ multiplex PCR; TCRdb's copy has only in-frame clones and leaves some out. The data contain fewer than 350,000 clones, roughly 90% of them singletons. Material for sequencing was PBMCs. This clonotype was obtained from a woman between 18 and 30 years old in good health and CMV-seronegative.

CDR3 nucleotides: TGTGCCAGCATGTCAGATACAGGGGATGATGGCTACACCTTC. Amino acids: CASMSDTGDDGYTF. The gene calls are TRBV9 and TRBJ1-2; TRBD1 matches at 7 bases. Trimming took 6 bases from V and 6 from J; bases not matched to a gene: 11. CDR3 length: 14 residues. Germline V CDR1 and CDR2: SGDLS, YYNGEE.